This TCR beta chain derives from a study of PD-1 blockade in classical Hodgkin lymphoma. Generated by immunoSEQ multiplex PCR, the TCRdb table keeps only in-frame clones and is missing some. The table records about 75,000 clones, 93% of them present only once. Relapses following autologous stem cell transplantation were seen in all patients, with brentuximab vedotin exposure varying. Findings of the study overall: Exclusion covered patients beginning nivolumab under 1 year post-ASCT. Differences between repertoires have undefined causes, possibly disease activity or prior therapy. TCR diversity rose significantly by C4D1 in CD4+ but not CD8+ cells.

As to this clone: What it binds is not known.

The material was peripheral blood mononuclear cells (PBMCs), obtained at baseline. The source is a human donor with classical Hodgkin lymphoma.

The CDR3 DNA reads as TGTGCCAGCAGTTACTTCGGGACAGCGAACACCGGGGAGCTGTTTTTT. Protein: CASSYFGTANTGELFF. The chain links TRBV6-5 to TRBJ2-2, with 7 bases identical to TRBD1. Per germline, CDR1 MNHEY and CDR2 SVGAGI. The V segment lost 1 base and the J segment 0 bases; nucleotides outside the gene matches: 2. The CDR3 is made up of 16 amino acids.